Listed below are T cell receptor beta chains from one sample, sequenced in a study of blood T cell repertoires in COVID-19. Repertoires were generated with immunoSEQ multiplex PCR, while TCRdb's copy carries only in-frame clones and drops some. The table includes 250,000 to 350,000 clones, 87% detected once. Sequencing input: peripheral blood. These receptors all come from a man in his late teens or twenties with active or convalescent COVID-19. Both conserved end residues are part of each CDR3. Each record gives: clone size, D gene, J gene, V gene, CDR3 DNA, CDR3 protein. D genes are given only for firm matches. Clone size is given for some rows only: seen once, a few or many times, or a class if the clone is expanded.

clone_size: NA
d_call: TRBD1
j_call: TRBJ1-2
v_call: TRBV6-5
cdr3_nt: TGTGCCAGCAGTTACGCAGGGGGTAGGAACTATGGCTACACCTTC
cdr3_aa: CASSYAGGRNYGYTF

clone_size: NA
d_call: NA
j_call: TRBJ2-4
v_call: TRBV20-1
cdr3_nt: TGCAGTGCTAGTGCGAACATAGCCAAAAACATTCAGTACTTC
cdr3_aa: CSASANIAKNIQYF

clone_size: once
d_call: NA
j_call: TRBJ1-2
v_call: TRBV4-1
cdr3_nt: TGCGCCAGCAGCCAAAACAGGTTTGCCTATGGCTACACCTTC
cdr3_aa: CASSQNRFAYGYTF

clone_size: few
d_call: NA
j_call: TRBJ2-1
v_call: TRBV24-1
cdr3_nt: TGTGCCACCAGTGAGTCCGGGCGGGATTATTACAATGAGCAGTTCTTC
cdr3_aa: CATSESGRDYYNEQFF

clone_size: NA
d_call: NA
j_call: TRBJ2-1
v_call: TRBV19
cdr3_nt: TGTGCCACAAAGTCAGCAGGGGTCTACAATGAGCAGTTCTTC
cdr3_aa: CATKSAGVYNEQFF

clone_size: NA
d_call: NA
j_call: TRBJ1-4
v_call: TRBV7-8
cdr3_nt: TGTGCCAGCAGCCTCAGGGTCCCATCCGGACCATGGGAAAAACTGTTTTTT
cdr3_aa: CASSLRVPSGPWEKLFF

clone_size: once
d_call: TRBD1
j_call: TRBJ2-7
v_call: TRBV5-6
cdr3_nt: TGTGCCAGCAGCGCGTCAGGGGGCCTTTTGTACGAGCAGTACTTC
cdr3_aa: CASSASGGLLYEQYF

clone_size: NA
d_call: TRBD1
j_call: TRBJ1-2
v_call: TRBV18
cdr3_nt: TGTGCCAGCTCAGATGACAGGGGGATCTATGGCTACACCTTC
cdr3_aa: CASSDDRGIYGYTF

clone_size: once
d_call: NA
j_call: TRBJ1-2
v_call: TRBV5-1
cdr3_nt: TGCGCCAGCAGCTTGGAATACCCCGAGCCTTCCTACGGCTACACCTTC
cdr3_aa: CASSLEYPEPSYGYTF

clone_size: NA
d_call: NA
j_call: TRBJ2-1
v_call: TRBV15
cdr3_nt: TGTGCCACCAGCGTCCTAGTGGGAGAGGATGAGCAGTTCTTC
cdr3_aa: CATSVLVGEDEQFF

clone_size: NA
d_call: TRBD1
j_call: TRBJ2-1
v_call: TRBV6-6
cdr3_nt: TGTGCCAGCAGTTACTCACGGACAGGGGTGAACAATGAGCAGTTCTTC
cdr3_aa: CASSYSRTGVNNEQFF

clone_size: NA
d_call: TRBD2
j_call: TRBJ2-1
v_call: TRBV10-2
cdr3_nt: TGCGCCAGCAGAGAACCGGGACTAGCGGTATTCTCCTACAATGAGCAGTTCTTC
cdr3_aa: CASREPGLAVFSYNEQFF

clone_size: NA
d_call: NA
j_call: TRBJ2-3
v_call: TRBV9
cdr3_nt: TGTGCCAGCAGCGTTGGCTTCGCTAGCACAGATACGCAGTATTTT
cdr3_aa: CASSVGFASTDTQYF

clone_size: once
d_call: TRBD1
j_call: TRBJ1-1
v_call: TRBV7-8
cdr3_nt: TGTGCCAGCAGCTTATCCCTACAGGGGCAAATTACTGAAGCTTTCTTT
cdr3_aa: CASSLSLQGQITEAFF

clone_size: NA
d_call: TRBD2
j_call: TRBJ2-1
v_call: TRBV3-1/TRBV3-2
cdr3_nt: TGTGCCAGCAGCCAAAGTGGGACTAGCGGGACCAATGAGCAGTTCTTC
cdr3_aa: CASSQSGTSGTNEQFF

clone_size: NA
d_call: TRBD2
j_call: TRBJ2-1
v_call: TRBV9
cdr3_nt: TGTGCCAGCAGCTCCTACGGACTAGCGGGCACCTACAATGAGCAGTTCTTC
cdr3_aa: CASSSYGLAGTYNEQFF

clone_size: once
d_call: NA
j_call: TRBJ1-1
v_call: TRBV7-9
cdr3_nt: TGTGCCAGCAGCTTATCAGGGGCCCCTGAAGCTTTCTTT
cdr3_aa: CASSLSGAPEAFF

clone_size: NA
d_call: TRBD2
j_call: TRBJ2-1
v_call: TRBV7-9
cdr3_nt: TGTGCCAGCAGCAACGTAGCGGGAGGGCACGGTGAGCAGTTCTTC
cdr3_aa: CASSNVAGGHGEQFF

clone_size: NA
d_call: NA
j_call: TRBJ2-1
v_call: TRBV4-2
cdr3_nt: TGTGCCAGCAGCCAAGAGGGTGGGAGATCCTACAATGAGCAGTTCTTC
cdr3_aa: CASSQEGGRSYNEQFF

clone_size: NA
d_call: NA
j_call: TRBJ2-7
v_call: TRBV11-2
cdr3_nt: TGTGCCAGCAGCTTAGGTCCTGCGAGCTCCTACGAGCAGTACTTC
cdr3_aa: CASSLGPASSYEQYF

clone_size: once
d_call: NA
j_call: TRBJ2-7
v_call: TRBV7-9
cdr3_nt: TGTGCCAGCAGCTTAGGAGGTTTCTCCTACGAGCAGTACTTC
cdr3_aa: CASSLGGFSYEQYF

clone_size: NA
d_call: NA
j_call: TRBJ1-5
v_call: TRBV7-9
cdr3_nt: TGTGCCAGCAGCCCGGGTGGGCAGTTCTGGGGGGATAATCAGCCCCAGCATTTT
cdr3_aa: CASSPGGQFWGDNQPQHF

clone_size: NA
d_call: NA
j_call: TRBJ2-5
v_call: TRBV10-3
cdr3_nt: TGTGCCATCAGTTCAGGGCAAGAGACCCAGTACTTC
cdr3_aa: CAISSGQETQYF

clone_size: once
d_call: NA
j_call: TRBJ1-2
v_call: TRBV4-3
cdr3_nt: TGCGCCAGCAGTCGCGCCCGGGAGGCCTATGGCTACACCTTC
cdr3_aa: CASSRAREAYGYTF

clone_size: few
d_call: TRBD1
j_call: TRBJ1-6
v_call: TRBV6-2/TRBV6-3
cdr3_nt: TGTGCCAGCAGTTACAGTGGACAGGGGTATTCACCCCTCCACTTT
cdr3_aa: CASSYSGQGYSPLHF

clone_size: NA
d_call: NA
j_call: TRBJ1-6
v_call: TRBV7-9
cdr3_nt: TGTGCCAGCAGCTTAAGTGCGGGGAGGGATTCACCCCTCCACTTT
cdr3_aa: CASSLSAGRDSPLHF

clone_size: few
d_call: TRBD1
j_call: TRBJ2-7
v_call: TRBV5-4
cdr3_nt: TGTGCCAGCAGCCCTGACGCCCCGACAGGGATCCACGAGCAGTACTTC
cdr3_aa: CASSPDAPTGIHEQYF

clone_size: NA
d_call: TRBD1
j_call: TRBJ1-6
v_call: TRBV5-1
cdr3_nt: TGCGCCAGCAGCGACAGGGCCTATAATTCACCCCTCCACTTT
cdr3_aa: CASSDRAYNSPLHF

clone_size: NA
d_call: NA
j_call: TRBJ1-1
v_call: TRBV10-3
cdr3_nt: TGTGCCATCAGTGGGGCCCCTGGGAACACTGAAGCTTTCTTT
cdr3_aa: CAISGAPGNTEAFF

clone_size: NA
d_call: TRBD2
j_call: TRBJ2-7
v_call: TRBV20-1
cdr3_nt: TGCAGTGCTAGTAGTCTTACTCTAGCGGGAGGGATGGACGAGCAGTACTTC
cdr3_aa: CSASSLTLAGGMDEQYF

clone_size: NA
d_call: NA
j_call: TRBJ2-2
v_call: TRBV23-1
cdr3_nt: TGCGCCAGCAGTCAGTCACTGGCGGGGGCAAACACCGGGGAGCTGTTTTTT
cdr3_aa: CASSQSLAGANTGELFF

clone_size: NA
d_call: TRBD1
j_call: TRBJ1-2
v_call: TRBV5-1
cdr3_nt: TGCGCCAGCAGCTTGGATACGCCAGACAGGGTCGATGGCTACACCTTC
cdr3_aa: CASSLDTPDRVDGYTF

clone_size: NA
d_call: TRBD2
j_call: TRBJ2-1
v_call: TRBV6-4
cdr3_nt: TGTGCCAGCAGTGACTCGATACTAGCGCCGTACAATGAGCAGTTCTTC
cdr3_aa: CASSDSILAPYNEQFF

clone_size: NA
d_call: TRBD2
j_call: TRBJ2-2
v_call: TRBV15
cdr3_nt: TGTGCCACCAGCAGTAGCGGGAGTTGGACCGGGGAGCTGTTTTTT
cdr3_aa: CATSSSGSWTGELFF

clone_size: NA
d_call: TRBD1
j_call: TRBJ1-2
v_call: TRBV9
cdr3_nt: TGTGCCAGCAGACTAGGGACAGGGGGCGGTAACTATGGCTACACCTTC
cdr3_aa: CASRLGTGGGNYGYTF

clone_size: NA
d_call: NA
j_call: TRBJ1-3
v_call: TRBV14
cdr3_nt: TGTGCCAGCAGCCAAGAATTCGTGGGCGCCATATATTTT
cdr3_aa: CASSQEFVGAIYF

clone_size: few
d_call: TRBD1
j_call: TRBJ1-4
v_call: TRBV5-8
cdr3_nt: TGTGCCAGCAGCTCGCCGACAGGGCTAAAAAATGAAAAACTGTTTTTT
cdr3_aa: CASSSPTGLKNEKLFF

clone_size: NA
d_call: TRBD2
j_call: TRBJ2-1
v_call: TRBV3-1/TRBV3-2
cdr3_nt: TGTGCCAGCAGCCGCCGGCTAGCGGGGGGACCTTACAATGAGCAGTTCTTC
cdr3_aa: CASSRRLAGGPYNEQFF

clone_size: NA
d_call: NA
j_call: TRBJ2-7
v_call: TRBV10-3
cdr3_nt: TGTGCCATCAGTGGGGCAGCCTACGAGCAGTACTTC
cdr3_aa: CAISGAAYEQYF

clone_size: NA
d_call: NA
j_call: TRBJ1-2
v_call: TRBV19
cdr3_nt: TGTGCCAGTAGTATAGATGGCCAATCTCCCTATGGCTACACCTTC
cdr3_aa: CASSIDGQSPYGYTF

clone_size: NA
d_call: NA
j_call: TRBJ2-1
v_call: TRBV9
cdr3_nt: TGTGCCAGCAGCGTAGATGGGGCCCCGGATGAGCAGTTCTTC
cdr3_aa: CASSVDGAPDEQFF

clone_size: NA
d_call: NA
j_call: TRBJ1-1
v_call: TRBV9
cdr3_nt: TGTGCCAGCAGCCCCTACCCTGGCACTGAAGCTTTCTTT
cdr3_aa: CASSPYPGTEAFF

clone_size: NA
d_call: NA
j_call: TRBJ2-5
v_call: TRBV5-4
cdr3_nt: TGTGCCAGCAGTTCTATGGAGACCCAGTACTTC
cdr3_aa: CASSSMETQYF

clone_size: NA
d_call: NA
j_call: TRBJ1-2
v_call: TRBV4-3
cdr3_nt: TGCGCCAGCAGCTCCCAGAGCAGTCGGGGGGGAGGCTACACCTTC
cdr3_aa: CASSSQSSRGGGYTF

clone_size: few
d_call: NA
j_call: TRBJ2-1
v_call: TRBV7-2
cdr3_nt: TGTGCCAGCAGCTTAGACGGAGCCGCGTACAATGAGCAGTTCTTC
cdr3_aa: CASSLDGAAYNEQFF

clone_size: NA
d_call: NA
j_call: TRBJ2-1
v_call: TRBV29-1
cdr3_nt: TGCAGCGTCGGACGGGATACCTACAATGAGCAGTTCTTC
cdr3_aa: CSVGRDTYNEQFF

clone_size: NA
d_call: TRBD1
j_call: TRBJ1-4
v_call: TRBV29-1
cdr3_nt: TGCAGCGTGGCTGGGACAGGGGGCTATGAAAAACTGTTTTTT
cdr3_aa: CSVAGTGGYEKLFF

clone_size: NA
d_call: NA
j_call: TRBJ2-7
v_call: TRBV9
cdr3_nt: TGTGCCAGCAGCGGAGCCGCCGGGCCCCAGGGAAACTACGAGCAGTACTTC
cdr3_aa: CASSGAAGPQGNYEQYF

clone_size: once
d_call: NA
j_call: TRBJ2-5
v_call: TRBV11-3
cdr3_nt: TGTGCCAGCAGCTTAGTAGAACAAGAGACCCAGTACTTC
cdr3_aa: CASSLVEQETQYF

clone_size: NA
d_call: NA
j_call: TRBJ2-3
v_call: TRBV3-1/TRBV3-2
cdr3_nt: TGTGCCACCGCCCCCCCGGGAACAGATACGCAGTATTTT
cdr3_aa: CATAPPGTDTQYF

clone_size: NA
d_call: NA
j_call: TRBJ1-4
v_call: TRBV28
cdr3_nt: TGTGCCAGCAGATACCTGGACAACCTTAATGAAAAACTGTTTTTT
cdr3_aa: CASRYLDNLNEKLFF

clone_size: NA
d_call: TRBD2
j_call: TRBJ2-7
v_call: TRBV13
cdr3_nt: TGTGCCAGCAGCCCGGGACTAGTTTACGGCGAGCAGTACTTC
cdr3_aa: CASSPGLVYGEQYF

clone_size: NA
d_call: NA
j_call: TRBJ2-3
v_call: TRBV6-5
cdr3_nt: TGTGCCAGCTCATTACAGGGTGATACGCAGTATTTT
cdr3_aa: CASSLQGDTQYF

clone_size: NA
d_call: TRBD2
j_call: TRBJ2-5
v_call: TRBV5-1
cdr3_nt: TGCGCCAGCAGCTTGTATTGGACTAGCGGGACCCAAGAGACCCAGTACTTC
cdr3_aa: CASSLYWTSGTQETQYF

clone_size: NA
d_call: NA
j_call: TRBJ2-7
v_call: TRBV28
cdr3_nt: TGTGCCAGCAGTGGGGGGACAGTTTACGAGCAGTACTTC
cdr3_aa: CASSGGTVYEQYF

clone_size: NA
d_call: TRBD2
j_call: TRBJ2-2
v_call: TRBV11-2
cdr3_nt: TGTGCCAGCAGCTTAGGCCGCGGGAGACGGACCGGGGAGCTGTTTTTT
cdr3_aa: CASSLGRGRRTGELFF

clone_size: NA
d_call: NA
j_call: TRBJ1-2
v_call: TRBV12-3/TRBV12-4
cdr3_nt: TGTGCCAGCAGTCCCTCAGGGAACTATGGCTACACCTTC
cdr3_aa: CASSPSGNYGYTF